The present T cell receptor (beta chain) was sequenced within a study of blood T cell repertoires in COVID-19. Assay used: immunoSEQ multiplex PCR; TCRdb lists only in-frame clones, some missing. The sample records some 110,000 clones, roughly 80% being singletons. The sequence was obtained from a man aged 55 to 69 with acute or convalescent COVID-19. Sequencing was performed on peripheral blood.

Here the CDR3 DNA reads TGTGCCAGCAATCAAAGACAGGGGGCTTTGACTGAAGCTTTCTTT. It is translated as CASNQRQGALTEAFF. The rearrangement joins TRBV6-5 to TRBJ1-1, with 10 bases fitting TRBD1. The length of the CDR3 is 15 residues. With V trimmed by 7 bases and J by 5 bases, 10 bases remained unmatched. In germline, CDR1 is MNHEY, CDR2 SVGAGI.